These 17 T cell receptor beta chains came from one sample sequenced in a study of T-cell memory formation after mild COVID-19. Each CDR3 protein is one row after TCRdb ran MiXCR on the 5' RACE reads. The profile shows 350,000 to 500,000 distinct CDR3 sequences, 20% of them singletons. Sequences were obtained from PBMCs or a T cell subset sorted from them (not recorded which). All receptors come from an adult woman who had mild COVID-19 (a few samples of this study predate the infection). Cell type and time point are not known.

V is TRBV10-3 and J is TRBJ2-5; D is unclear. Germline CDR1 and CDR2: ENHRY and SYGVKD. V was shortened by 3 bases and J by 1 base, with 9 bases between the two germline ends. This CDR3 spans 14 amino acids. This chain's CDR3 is CAISDAVRQETQYF. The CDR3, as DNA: TGTGCCATCAGTGACGCGGTGCGCCAAGAGACCCAGTACTTC.

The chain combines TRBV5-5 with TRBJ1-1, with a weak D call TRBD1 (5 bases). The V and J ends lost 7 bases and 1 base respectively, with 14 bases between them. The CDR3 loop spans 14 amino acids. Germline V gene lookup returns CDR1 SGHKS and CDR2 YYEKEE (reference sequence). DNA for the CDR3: TGTGCCAGCGCTCCGGGGCAGGAGAACACTGAAGCTTTCTTT. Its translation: CASAPGQENTEAFF.

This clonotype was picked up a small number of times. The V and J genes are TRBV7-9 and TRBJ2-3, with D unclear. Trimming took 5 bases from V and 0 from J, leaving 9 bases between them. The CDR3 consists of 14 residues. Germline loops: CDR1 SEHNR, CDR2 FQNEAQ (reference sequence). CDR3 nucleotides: TGTGCCAGCAGCGAGCAGCCTAGCACAGATACGCAGTATTTT. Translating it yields CASSEQPSTDTQYF.

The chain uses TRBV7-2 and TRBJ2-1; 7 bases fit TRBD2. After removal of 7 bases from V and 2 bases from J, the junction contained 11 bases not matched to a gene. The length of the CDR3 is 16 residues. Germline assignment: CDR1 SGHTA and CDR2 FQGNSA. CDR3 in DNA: TGTGCCAGCACCCAACTAGCGTTAGGCCCCTACAATGAGCAGTTCTTC. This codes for CASTQLALGPYNEQFF.

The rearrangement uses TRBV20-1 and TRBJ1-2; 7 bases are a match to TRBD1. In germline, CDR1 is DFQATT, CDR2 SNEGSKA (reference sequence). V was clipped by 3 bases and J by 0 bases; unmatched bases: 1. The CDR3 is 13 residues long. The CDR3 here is CSARGQSNYGYTF. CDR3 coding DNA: TGCAGTGCTAGGGGACAGTCTAACTATGGCTACACCTTC.

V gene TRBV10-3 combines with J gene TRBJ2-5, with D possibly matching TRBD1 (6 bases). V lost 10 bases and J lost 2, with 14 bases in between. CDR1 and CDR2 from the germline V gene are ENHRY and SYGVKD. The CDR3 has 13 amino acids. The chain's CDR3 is CATLQGGQETQYF. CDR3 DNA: TGTGCCACATTACAGGGTGGACAAGAGACCCAGTACTTC.

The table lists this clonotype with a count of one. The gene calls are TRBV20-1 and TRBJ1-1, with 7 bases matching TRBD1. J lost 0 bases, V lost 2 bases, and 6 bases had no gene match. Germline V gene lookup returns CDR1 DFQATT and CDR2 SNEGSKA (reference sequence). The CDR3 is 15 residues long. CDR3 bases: TGCAGTGCTAGATCCATGACAGGGTTGAACACTGAAGCTTTCTTT. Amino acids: CSARSMTGLNTEAFF.

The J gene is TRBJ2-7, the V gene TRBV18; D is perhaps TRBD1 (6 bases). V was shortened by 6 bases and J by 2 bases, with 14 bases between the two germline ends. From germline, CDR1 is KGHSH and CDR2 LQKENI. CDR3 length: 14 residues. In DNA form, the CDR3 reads TGTGCCAGCTCTACTTCGACAGGAACCTACGAGCAGTACTTC. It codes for CASSTSTGTYEQYF.

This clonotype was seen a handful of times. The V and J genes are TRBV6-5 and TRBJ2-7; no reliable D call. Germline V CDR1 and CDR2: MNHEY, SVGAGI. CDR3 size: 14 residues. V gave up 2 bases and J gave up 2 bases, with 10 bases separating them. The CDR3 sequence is CASSYGAPAYEQYF. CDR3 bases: TGTGCCAGCAGTTACGGTGCGCCTGCCTACGAGCAGTACTTC.

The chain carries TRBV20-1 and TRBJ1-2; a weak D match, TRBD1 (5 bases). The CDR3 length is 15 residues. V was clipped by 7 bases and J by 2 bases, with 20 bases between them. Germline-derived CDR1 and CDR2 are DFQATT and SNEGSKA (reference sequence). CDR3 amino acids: CSGLGPGPRNYGYTF. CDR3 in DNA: TGCAGTGGTCTGGGTCCGGGACCGAGGAACTATGGCTACACCTTC.

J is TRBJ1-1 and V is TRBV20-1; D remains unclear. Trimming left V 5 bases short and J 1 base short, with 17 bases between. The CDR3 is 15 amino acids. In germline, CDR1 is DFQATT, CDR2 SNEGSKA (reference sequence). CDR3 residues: CSAPSWEAPNTEAFF. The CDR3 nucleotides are TGCAGTGCTCCAAGCTGGGAGGCCCCGAACACTGAAGCTTTCTTT.

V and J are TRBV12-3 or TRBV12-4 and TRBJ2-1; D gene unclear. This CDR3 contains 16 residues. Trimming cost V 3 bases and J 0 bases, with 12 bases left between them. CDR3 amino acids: CASSFATLSSYNEQFF. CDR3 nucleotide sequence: TGTGCCAGCAGTTTCGCAACACTGAGCTCCTACAATGAGCAGTTCTTC.

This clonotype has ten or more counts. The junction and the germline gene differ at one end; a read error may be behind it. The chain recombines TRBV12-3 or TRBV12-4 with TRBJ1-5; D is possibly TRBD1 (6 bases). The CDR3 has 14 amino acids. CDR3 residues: CASSLGGSNQPQHF. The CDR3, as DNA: TGTGCCAGCAGCTTAGGGGGGAGCAATCAGCCCCAGCATTTT.

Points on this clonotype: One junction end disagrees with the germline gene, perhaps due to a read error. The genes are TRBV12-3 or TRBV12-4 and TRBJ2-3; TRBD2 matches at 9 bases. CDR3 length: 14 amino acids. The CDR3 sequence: CASSFSGGTVTQYF. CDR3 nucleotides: TGTGCCAGCAGTTTTAGCGGGGGCACAGTTACGCAGTATTTT.

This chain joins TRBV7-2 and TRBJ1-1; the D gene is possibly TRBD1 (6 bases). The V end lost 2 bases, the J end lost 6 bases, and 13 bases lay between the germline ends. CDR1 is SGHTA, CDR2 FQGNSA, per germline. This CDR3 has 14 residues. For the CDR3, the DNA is TGTGCCAGCAGCTTATCATGGGGGGCGGCTGAAGCTTTCTTT. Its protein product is CASSLSWGAAEAFF.

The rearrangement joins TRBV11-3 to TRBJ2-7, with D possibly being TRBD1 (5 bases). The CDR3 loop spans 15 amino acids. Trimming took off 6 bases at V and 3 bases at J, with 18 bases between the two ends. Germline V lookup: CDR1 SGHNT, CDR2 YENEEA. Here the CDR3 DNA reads TGTGCCAGCAGTTCCGGCGGCGGACAACGCTACGAGCAGTACTTC. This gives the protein CASSSGGGQRYEQYF. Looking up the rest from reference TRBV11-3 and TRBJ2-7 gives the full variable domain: EAGVVQSPRYKIIEKKQPVAFWCNPISGHNTLYWYLQNLGQGPELLIRYENEEAVDDSQLPKDRFSAERLKGVDSTLKIQPAELGDSAVYLCASSSGGGQRYEQYFGPGTRLTVT.

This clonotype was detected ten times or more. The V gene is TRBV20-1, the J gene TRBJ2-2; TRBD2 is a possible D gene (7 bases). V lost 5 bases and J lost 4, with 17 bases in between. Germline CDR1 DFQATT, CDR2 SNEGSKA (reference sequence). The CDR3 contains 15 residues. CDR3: CSARTGGRSTGELFF. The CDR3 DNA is TGCAGTGCTCGAACCGGGGGGCGGAGCACCGGGGAGCTGTTTTTT.